The 8 T cell receptor beta chains below were found in one sample sequenced in a study of response to subunit inactivated influenza vaccine. TCRdb used MiXCR to reprocess the RT-PCR reads, holding one entry per CDR3 protein. The sample has around 650,000 distinct CDR3 sequences; 15% to 18% are singletons. Sequences were derived from PBMCs from blood, sampled 11 to 12 days after vaccination. The receptor set was obtained from a man aged 45-60 years who received an inactivated influenza vaccine.

The sample holds many counts of this clonotype. The chain has TRBV29-1 and TRBJ1-5; 7 bases map to TRBD1. Germline-derived CDR1 and CDR2 are SQVTM and ANQGSEA. V lost 7 bases and J lost 3; bases outside the gene matches: 6. CDR3 length: 13 residues. The CDR3 sequence is CSAGDSLNQPQHF. The CDR3 nucleotides read TGCAGCGCCGGGGACAGCCTCAATCAGCCCCAGCATTTT.

J is TRBJ2-5 and V is TRBV29-1, with 9 nucleotides matching TRBD2. Trimming cost V 7 bases and J 5 bases; bases outside gene matches: 8. The CDR3 has 13 residues. Germline V gives CDR1 SQVTM, CDR2 ANQGSEA. CDR3 residues: CSASGGPAETQYF. DNA of the CDR3: TGCAGCGCCAGCGGGGGGCCGGCGGAGACCCAGTACTTC.

With regard to this clonotype: One end of the junction does not line up with germline, which may come from a read error. The chain employs TRBV19 and TRBJ2-1; D ambiguous. Germline V lookup: CDR1 LNHDA, CDR2 SQIVND (reference sequence). The CDR3 is made up of 15 amino acids. The CDR3, as DNA: TGTGCCAGTAGTATAGCGGGTGGGTTCTACAATCAGCAGTTCTTC. Translated, it gives CASSIAGGFYNQQFF.

This clonotype was observed many times. The chain has TRBV20-1 and TRBJ1-5, with a tentative D call TRBD1 (5 bases). Germline CDR1 reads DFQATT; CDR2 reads SNEGSKA (reference sequence). Trimming shortened V by 6 bases and J by 2 bases, and 17 bases separated the two germline ends. The CDR3 has 15 amino acids. CDR3 loop: CSARLQGTGNQPQHF. CDR3 DNA sequence: TGCAGTGCCAGACTCCAGGGAACTGGCAATCAGCCCCAGCATTTT.

V usage is TRBV12-3 or TRBV12-4 and J usage is TRBJ2-5; D may be TRBD2 (5 bases). With 2 bases removed from V and 5 bases from J, the gap between germline ends came to 9 bases. The CDR3 is 13 amino acids. For the CDR3, the DNA is TGTGCCAGCAGTTTAATAGCGAGGGAGACCCAGTACTTC. It is translated as CASSLIARETQYF.

The chain couples TRBV7-2 to TRBJ2-6; no reliable D call. Germline V gene lookup returns CDR1 SGHTA and CDR2 FQGNSA. The CDR3 is 14 amino acids. Trimming took 5 bases from V and 4 from J, leaving 9 bases between them. This CDR3 is CASSTRTGANVLTF. DNA of the CDR3: TGTGCCAGCAGCACGCGGACGGGGGCCAACGTCCTGACTTTC.

In its sample, this clonotype was seen many times. This chain links TRBV7-6 with TRBJ2-7, with TRBD1 matching over 7 bases. The CDR3 consists of 13 residues. The germline CDR1 and CDR2 sequences are SGHVS and FNYEAQ. Trimming at V came to 5 bases and at J to 3 bases, leaving 4 bases not matched to a gene. The CDR3: CASSKDRNYEQYF. The DNA of the CDR3 is TGTGCCAGCAGCAAGGACAGGAACTACGAGCAGTACTTC.

The chain combines TRBV10-1 with TRBJ1-1; TRBD1 is a possible D gene (5 bases). V lost 2 bases, J lost 6 bases, and 13 bases lay in between. The CDR3 covers 14 residues. Germline CDR1 reads WNHNN; CDR2 reads SYGVQD (reference sequence). For the CDR3, the DNA is TGCGCCAGCAGTGAGAAGGGGAGGGATCCTGAAGCTTTCTTT. It translates to CASSEKGRDPEAFF.